Here is one TCR beta chain with its context. Its antigen remains unknown. It was genomic DNA that served as the template for profiling TCR beta VDJ and CDR3. TCRdb fed the reads into MiXCR, producing one record per CDR3 protein. The sample has just over 450,000 distinct CDR3 sequences, around 32% seen once. The patients chosen for sequencing had shown expansion of CD8+CD57+ cells (detected by flow cytometry). Patients were therapy-naive when their blood was sampled. This sample was included in a study of CD8+CD57+ T cells in acquired aplastic anemia. Study-wide results and caveats: Researchers report that 25 to 30 CD8+ CDR3 sequences appeared in both patients and controls.

The specimen was sorted CD4+, CD8+, or CD8+CD57+ T cells (not recorded which) from PBMCs. The sequence came from a human donor with aplastic anemia.

The CDR3 here is CSARGAWDTEAFF. Written as DNA, the CDR3 is TGCAGTGCTAGGGGGGCCTGGGACACTGAAGCTTTCTTT. The chain joins TRBV20-1 to TRBJ1-1; the D gene is possibly TRBD1 (6 bases). The CDR3 spans 13 residues. CDR1 DFQATT and CDR2 SNEGSKA come from the germline V gene (reference sequence). The V end was cut by 3 bases, the J end by 3 bases, with 11 bases between.